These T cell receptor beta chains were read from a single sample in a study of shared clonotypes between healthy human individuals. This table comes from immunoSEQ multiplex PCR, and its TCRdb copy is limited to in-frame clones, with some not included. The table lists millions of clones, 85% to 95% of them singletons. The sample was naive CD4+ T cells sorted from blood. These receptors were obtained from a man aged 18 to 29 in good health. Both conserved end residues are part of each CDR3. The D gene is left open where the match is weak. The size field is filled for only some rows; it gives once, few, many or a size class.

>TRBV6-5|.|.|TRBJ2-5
CASSITGTMETQYF
TGTGCCAGCAGTATCACCGGGACAATGGAGACCCAGTACTTC
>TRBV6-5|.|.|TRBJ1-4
CASSYGGLDEKLFF
TGTGCCAGCAGTTACGGGGGGCTGGATGAAAAACTGTTTTTT
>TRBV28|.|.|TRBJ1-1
CASSRPQGTRSEAFF
TGTGCCAGCAGTCGACCACAGGGTACGCGGTCTGAAGCTTTCTTT
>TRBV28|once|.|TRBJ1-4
CASSFLTPGGEKLFF
TGTGCCAGCAGTTTCCTCACGCCTGGGGGTGAAAAACTGTTTTTT
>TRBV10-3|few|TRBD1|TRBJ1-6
CATQGQGGNSPLHF
TGTGCCACACAAGGGCAGGGGGGCAATTCACCCCTCCACTTT
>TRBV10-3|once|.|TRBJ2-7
CAISGFVNEQYF
TGTGCCATCAGTGGGTTTGTGAACGAGCAGTACTTC
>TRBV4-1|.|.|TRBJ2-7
CASSQAGEGSYEQYF
TGCGCCAGCAGCCAAGCTGGTGAGGGTTCCTACGAGCAGTACTTC
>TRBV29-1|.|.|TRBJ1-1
CSARGGNTEAFF
TGCAGCGCCCGGGGGGGAAACACTGAAGCTTTCTTT
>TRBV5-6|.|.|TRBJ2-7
CASSFGTSPYEQYF
TGTGCCAGCAGCTTTGGGACATCCCCCTACGAGCAGTACTTC
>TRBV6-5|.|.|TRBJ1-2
CASSYGPTAYGYTF
TGTGCCAGCAGTTACGGTCCGACAGCCTATGGCTACACCTTC
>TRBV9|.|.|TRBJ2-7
CASSVNPSAYEQYF
TGTGCCAGCAGCGTAAATCCTAGCGCCTACGAGCAGTACTTC
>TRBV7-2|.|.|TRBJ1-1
CASSPRVGSTEAFF
TGTGCCAGCAGCCCCCGAGTAGGGTCCACTGAAGCTTTCTTT
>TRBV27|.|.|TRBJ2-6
CASSLTGTPVNVLTF
TGTGCCAGCAGTCTAACCGGGACTCCCGTCAACGTCCTGACTTTC
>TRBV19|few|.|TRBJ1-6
CASTPGGGVNSPLHF
TGTGCCAGTACCCCGGGCGGAGGGGTTAATTCACCCCTCCACTTT
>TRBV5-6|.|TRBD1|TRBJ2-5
CASSFGTGVEETQYF
TGTGCCAGCAGCTTTGGGACAGGGGTCGAAGAGACCCAGTACTTC
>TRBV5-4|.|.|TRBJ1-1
CASSLRQNMNTEAFF
TGTGCCAGCAGCTTGAGACAGAACATGAACACTGAAGCTTTCTTT
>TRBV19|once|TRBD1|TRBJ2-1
CASSQQGGNEQFF
TGTGCCAGTAGTCAACAGGGGGGCAATGAGCAGTTCTTC
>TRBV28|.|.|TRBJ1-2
CASSLGDFRGGIGGYTF
TGTGCCAGCAGTTTGGGGGACTTCAGGGGAGGCATTGGTGGCTACACCTTC
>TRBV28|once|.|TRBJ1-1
CASSPPSRREAEAFF
TGTGCCAGCAGTCCCCCCTCGCGTAGGGAGGCTGAAGCTTTCTTT
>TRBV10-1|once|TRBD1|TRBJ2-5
CASSESSTGGETQYF
TGCGCCAGCAGTGAGTCTTCGACAGGGGGGGAGACCCAGTACTTC
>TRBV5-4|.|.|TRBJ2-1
CASSFSSSYLNEQFF
TGTGCCAGCAGCTTCTCCAGCAGCTATCTCAATGAGCAGTTCTTC
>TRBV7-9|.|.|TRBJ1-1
CASSLQGLATEAFF
TGTGCCAGCAGCTTACAGGGGTTGGCCACTGAAGCTTTCTTT
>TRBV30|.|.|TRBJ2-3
CAWSRRGGATDTQYF
TGTGCCTGGAGTCGGAGAGGCGGGGCAACAGATACGCAGTATTTT
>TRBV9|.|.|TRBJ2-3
CASSAQTTLSTDTQYF
TGTGCCAGCAGCGCACAAACCACCCTCAGCACAGATACGCAGTATTTT
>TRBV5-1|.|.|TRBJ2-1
CASSLGTNPTNEQFF
TGCGCCAGCAGCTTGGGGACGAACCCCACCAATGAGCAGTTCTTC
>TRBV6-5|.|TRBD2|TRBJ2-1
CASRPSGGRNEQFF
TGTGCCAGCAGACCTTCGGGCGGGAGGAATGAGCAGTTCTTC
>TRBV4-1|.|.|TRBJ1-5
CASSPRPGTENSNQPQHF
TGCGCCAGCAGCCCCCGACCTGGGACGGAAAATAGCAATCAGCCCCAGCATTTT
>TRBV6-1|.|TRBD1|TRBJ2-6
CASSAWTGVGANVLTF
TGTGCCAGCAGTGCCTGGACAGGGGTCGGGGCCAACGTCCTGACTTTC
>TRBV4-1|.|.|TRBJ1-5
CASSQGLNQPQHF
TGCGCCAGCAGCCAAGGCCTCAATCAGCCCCAGCATTTT
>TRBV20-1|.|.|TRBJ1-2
CSAGGNYGYTF
TGCAGTGCAGGTGGTAACTATGGCTACACCTTC
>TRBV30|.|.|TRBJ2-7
CAWSALSGREQYF
TGTGCCTGGAGTGCGCTGTCAGGGCGGGAGCAGTACTTC
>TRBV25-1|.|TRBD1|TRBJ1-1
CASRSTGGTEAFF
TGTGCCAGCAGGTCAACAGGGGGCACTGAAGCTTTCTTT
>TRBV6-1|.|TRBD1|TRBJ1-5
CASSWDRNLLAQHF
TGTGCCAGCAGTTGGGACAGGAACCTTTTAGCCCAGCATTTT
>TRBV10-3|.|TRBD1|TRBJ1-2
CAISPTGAGYTF
TGTGCCATCAGTCCGACAGGGGCAGGCTACACCTTC
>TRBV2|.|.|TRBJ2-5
CASINRQETQYF
TGTGCCAGCATTAACAGGCAAGAGACCCAGTACTTC
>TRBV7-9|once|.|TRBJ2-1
CASSLELDSNEQFF
TGTGCCAGCAGCTTAGAACTAGATAGCAATGAGCAGTTCTTC
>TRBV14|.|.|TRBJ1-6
CASSQLSSYNSPLHF
TGTGCCAGCAGCCAACTTAGCTCCTATAATTCACCCCTCCACTTT
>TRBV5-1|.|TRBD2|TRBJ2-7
CASSLTRTSGRSYEQYF
TGCGCCAGCAGTCTCACCCGAACTAGCGGGAGATCCTACGAGCAGTACTTC
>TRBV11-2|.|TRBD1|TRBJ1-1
CASSLNDRGNTEAFF
TGTGCCAGCAGCTTGAACGACAGGGGAAACACTGAAGCTTTCTTT
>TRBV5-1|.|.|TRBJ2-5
CASSPITGSQETQYF
TGCGCCAGCAGCCCGATCACAGGGTCCCAAGAGACCCAGTACTTC
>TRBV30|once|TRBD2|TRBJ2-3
CAWSGQLAGDTDTQYF
TGTGCCTGGAGTGGCCAACTAGCGGGAGACACAGATACGCAGTATTTT
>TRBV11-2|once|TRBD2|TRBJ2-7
CASSLGPSGGAKKYEQYF
TGTGCCAGCAGTTTGGGGCCGAGCGGGGGCGCGAAAAAATACGAGCAGTACTTC